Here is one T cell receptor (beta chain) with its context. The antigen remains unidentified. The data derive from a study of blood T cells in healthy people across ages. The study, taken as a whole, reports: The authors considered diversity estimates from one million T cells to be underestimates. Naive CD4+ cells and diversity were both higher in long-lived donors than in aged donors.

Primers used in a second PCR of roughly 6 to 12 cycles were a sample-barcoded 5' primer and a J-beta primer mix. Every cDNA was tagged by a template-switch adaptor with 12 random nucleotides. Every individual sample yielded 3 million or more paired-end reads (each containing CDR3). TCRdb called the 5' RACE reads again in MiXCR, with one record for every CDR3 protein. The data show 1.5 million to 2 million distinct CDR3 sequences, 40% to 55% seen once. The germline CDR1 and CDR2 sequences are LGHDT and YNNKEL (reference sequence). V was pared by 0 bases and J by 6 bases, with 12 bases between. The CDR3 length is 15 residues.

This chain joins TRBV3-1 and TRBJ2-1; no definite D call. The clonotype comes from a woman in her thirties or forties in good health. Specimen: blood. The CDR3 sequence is CASSQETQTGNEQFF. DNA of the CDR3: TGTGCCAGCAGCCAAGAAACGCAGACGGGCAATGAGCAGTTCTTC.